One and the same sample provided the 23 T cell receptor beta chains below, sequenced in a study of OX40 agonist ivuxolimab in advanced cancers. Assay used: immunoSEQ multiplex PCR; TCRdb lists only in-frame clones, some missing. The table records around 34,000 clones, 80% to 90% of them present only once. The sequenced sample was CD4+ or CD8+ T cells sorted from blood, obtained in a trial of the OX40 agonist ivuxolimab. The origin of the receptors is an adult with an advanced solid tumor such as melanoma, head and neck, liver or kidney cancer.

Comments on this clone: The same CDR3 arises from other DNA sequences in this sample as well. The chain joins TRBV7-9 to TRBJ2-2; the D gene is possibly TRBD1 (6 bases). The CDR3 runs to 15 residues. CDR1 and CDR2 from the germline V gene are SEHNR and FQNEAQ (reference sequence). Between the trimmed V and J ends, which lost 1 base and 0 bases, there was a span of 6 bases. The CDR3 reads CASSLGTANTGELFF. The CDR3 nucleotides read TGTGCCAGCAGCTTAGGGACAGCGAACACCGGGGAGCTGTTTTTT.

This clone has only a few counts. The CDR3 region is CASLGTGNYGYTF. Written as DNA, the CDR3 is TGTGCCAGCTTGGGGACAGGGAACTATGGCTACACCTTC. The V gene is TRBV28, the J gene TRBJ1-2; 9 nucleotides line up with TRBD1. Trimming took 8 bases from V and 2 from J; bases not matched to a gene: 3. The CDR3 loop spans 13 amino acids. The germline CDR1 and CDR2 sequences are MDHEN and SYDVKM.

The chain combines TRBV5-1 with TRBJ2-1; weak D call: TRBD1 (6 bases). Trimming removed 2 bases at V and 7 bases at J, with 13 bases between. CDR3 length equals 14 residues. CDR1 is SGHRS, CDR2 YFSETQ, per germline. The CDR3 loop is CASSFEQGYNEQFF. DNA of the CDR3: TGCGCCAGCAGCTTTGAACAGGGTTATAATGAGCAGTTCTTC.

The rearrangement links TRBV19 to TRBJ2-7; D possibly corresponds to TRBD2 (7 bases). V was trimmed by 3 bases and J by 0 bases, leaving 21 bases between them. The CDR3 runs 18 residues. Germline V CDR1 and CDR2: LNHDA, SQIVND (reference sequence). Here the CDR3 DNA reads TGTGCCAGTAGTATCGGCGTAGGGGGGGCCGGACCCTCCTACGAGCAGTACTTC. This gives the protein CASSIGVGGAGPSYEQYF.

This chain links TRBV5-6 with TRBJ1-5; the D gene is possibly TRBD1 (5 bases). The CDR3 covers 14 residues. With 0 bases removed from V and 7 bases from J, the gap between germline ends came to 11 bases. CDR1 and CDR2 (germline): SGHDT, YYEEEE. CDR3 protein: CASSLAPGGQPQHF. CDR3 in DNA: TGTGCCAGCAGCTTGGCTCCGGGGGGACAGCCCCAGCATTTT.

The chain joins TRBV7-9 to TRBJ2-1; D may be TRBD1 or TRBD2 (5 bases each). This CDR3 has 12 residues. The V end lost 2 bases, the J end lost 9 bases, and 8 bases lay between the germline ends. CDR1 and CDR2 (germline): SEHNR, FQNEAQ (reference sequence). In nucleotides, the CDR3 is TGTGCCAGCAGCTTATTGGGGACTGAGCAGTTCTTC. It specifies CASSLLGTEQFF.

The V gene is TRBV4-3, the J gene TRBJ2-7; a possible D gene is TRBD2 (5 bases). Per the germline V gene, CDR1 is LGHNA and CDR2 is YSLEER. V lost 3 bases and J 3 bases, leaving 15 bases between the germline ends. This CDR3 region has 15 residues. The CDR3 here is CASSQGVGAYYEQYF. The CDR3 DNA reads TGCGCCAGCAGCCAGGGCGTGGGAGCGTACTACGAGCAGTACTTC.

V is TRBV6-5 and J is TRBJ1-2; the D is unclear. CDR1 MNHEY and CDR2 SVGAGI come from the germline V gene. This CDR3 region has 15 residues. The V and J ends lost 2 bases and 7 bases respectively, with 17 bases between them. The CDR3 loop reads CASSYRAPGEAGYTF. The CDR3 coding sequence is TGTGCCAGCAGTTACCGAGCCCCGGGCGAAGCTGGCTACACCTTC.

The chain joins TRBV5-1 to TRBJ1-6; 10 bases map to TRBD1. From germline, CDR1 is SGHRS and CDR2 YFSETQ. The CDR3 consists of 15 residues. The V gene end was trimmed by 7 bases and the J gene end by 3 bases; junction bases not matched to a gene: 4. CDR3 bases: TGCGCCAGCGGGACAGGGGACGGCTATAATTCACCCCTCCACTTT. Its translation is CASGTGDGYNSPLHF.

V usage is TRBV7-6 and J usage is TRBJ1-1; tentative D call: TRBD1 (5 bases). The CDR3 runs 14 residues. Trimming removed 1 base from V and 6 bases from J, with 12 bases in between. Germline CDR1 is SGHVS and CDR2 is FNYEAQ. The CDR3 region has the DNA TGTGCCAGCAGCTTAGGGGGCGGGATCTCTGAAGCTTTCTTT. Its protein product is CASSLGGGISEAFF.

In its sample, this clone was seen once. The chain combines TRBV23-1 with TRBJ2-3, with 9 bases that match TRBD1. TRBV23-1 is filed as an ORF, its function uncertain. CDR3 length: 18 amino acids. V shed 0 bases and J 0 bases; nucleotides not matched to a gene: 7. The CDR3 DNA reads as TGCGCCAGCAGTCAATCGTACCCCGGGACAGGGAGCACAGATACGCAGTATTTT. Residues: CASSQSYPGTGSTDTQYF.

This clone was recorded once. Here the CDR3 DNA reads TGTGCCAGTAGTCCGCCGGGACAGGGTTTTCGTGAAAAACTGTTTTTT. It translates to CASSPPGQGFREKLFF. The chain recombines TRBV19 with TRBJ1-4, with TRBD1 identical over 9 bases. The CDR3 extends over 16 amino acids. With V trimmed by 5 bases and J by 7 bases, 11 bases remained unmatched. Germline assignment: CDR1 LNHDA and CDR2 SQIVND (reference sequence).

J is TRBJ2-1 and V is TRBV9; either TRBD1 or TRBD2 may fit D (5 bases each). V dropped 2 bases and J dropped 8 bases, with 14 bases sitting between them. This CDR3 comprises 14 residues. The germline V gene encodes CDR1 SGDLS and CDR2 YYNGEE. This CDR3 reads CASSVGLRDDEQFF. The CDR3 region has the DNA TGTGCCAGCAGCGTGGGTCTTAGGGACGATGAGCAGTTCTTC.

The rearrangement joins TRBV5-1 to TRBJ1-2; D perhaps matches TRBD1 (6 bases). V was cut by 4 bases and J by 3 bases, with 16 bases left in between. Germline CDR1 SGHRS, CDR2 YFSETQ. This CDR3 comprises 15 residues. CDR3 protein: CASSILRGADYGYTF. The CDR3 DNA follows: TGCGCCAGCAGCATCCTCAGGGGTGCGGACTATGGCTACACCTTC. The entire variable domain, with the rest obtained from reference TRBV5-1 and TRBJ1-2, is as follows: KAGVTQTPRYLIKTRGQQVTLSCSPISGHRSVSWYQQTPGQGLQFLFEYFSETQRNKGNFPGRFSGRQFSNSRSEMNVSTLELGDSALYLCASSILRGADYGYTFGSGTRLTVV.

The chain has TRBV29-1 and TRBJ2-1; D is unresolved. V was shortened by 4 bases and J by 4 bases, with 5 bases between the two germline ends. This CDR3 has 11 residues. CDR1 and CDR2 from the germline V gene are SQVTM and ANQGSEA. This CDR3 is CSVVEYNEQFF. CDR3 coding DNA: TGCAGCGTTGTCGAGTACAATGAGCAGTTCTTC.

This clone was found a few times. J is TRBJ1-5 and V is TRBV2, with no clear D. Germline values: CDR1 SNHLY, CDR2 FYNNEI. With 3 bases removed from V and 0 bases from J, the gap between germline ends came to 0 bases. CDR3 length equals 12 residues. CDR3 sequence (DNA): TGTGCCAGCAGTGATAGCAATCAGCCCCAGCATTTT. Translating it yields CASSDSNQPQHF.

This sequence joins TRBV30 and TRBJ2-7; 9 bases are a match to TRBD1. The CDR3 is 14 amino acids. Trimming took 6 bases from V and 2 from J; bases not matched to a gene: 8. Germline CDR1 GTSNPN, CDR2 SVGIG (reference sequence). CDR3 nucleotides: TGTGCCTGCCTTAAACAGGGGGCGGCCTACGAGCAGTACTTC. Translation gives CACLKQGAAYEQYF.

This clone was observed a single time. The chain combines TRBV5-6 with TRBJ2-1; 10 nucleotides align to TRBD1. The CDR3 length is 18 residues. The J segment lost 0 bases and the V segment lost 7 bases, leaving 13 bases of the junction unmatched. The germline gives CDR1 SGHDT, CDR2 YYEEEE. As DNA, the CDR3 is TGTGCCAGCTCGGAGACAGGGGGCCCCCCCGTCTCCTACAATGAGCAGTTCTTC. Translation gives CASSETGGPPVSYNEQFF. Combining the CDR3 with reference TRBV5-6 and TRBJ2-1 gives the whole variable domain DAGVTQSPTHLIKTRGQQVTLRCSPKSGHDTVSWYQQALGQGPQFIFQYYEEEERQRGNFPDRFSGHQFPNYSSELNVNALLLGDSALYLCASSETGGPPVSYNEQFFGPGTRLTVL.

Worth noting for this clone: Other DNA variants within this sample encode the same CDR3. The chain has TRBV7-2 and TRBJ1-1; 9 bases line up with TRBD1. Trimming took 4 bases from V and 6 from J; bases not matched to a gene: 3. Per the germline V gene, CDR1 is SGHTA and CDR2 is FQGNSA. The CDR3 has 13 amino acids. The DNA for the CDR3 is TGTGCCAGCAGCTCGGGACAGGGACCTGAAGCTTTCTTT. It codes for CASSSGQGPEAFF. Full variable domain (missing parts from reference TRBV7-2 and TRBJ1-1): GAGVSQSPSNKVTEKGKDVELRCDPISGHTALYWYRQSLGQGLEFLIYFQGNSAPDKSGLPSDRFSAERTGGSVSTLTIQRTQQEDSAVYLCASSSGQGPEAFFGQGTRLTVV.

V and J are TRBV7-2 and TRBJ2-5, with 10 positions matching TRBD1. CDR3 length: 16 residues. CDR1 and CDR2 from the germline V gene are SGHTA and FQGNSA. Trimming removed 4 bases from V and 1 base from J; junction bases left unmatched: 6. The CDR3 loop reads CASSSLGQGSQETQYF. CDR3 in DNA: TGTGCCAGCAGCTCCTTGGGACAGGGGAGCCAAGAGACCCAGTACTTC.

V gene TRBV29-1 combines with J gene TRBJ1-3, with a tentative D call TRBD1 (6 bases). Germline CDR1 reads SQVTM; CDR2 reads ANQGSEA. The CDR3 covers 12 residues. V was pared by 6 bases and J by 0 bases, with 6 bases between. CDR3 sequence reads: CSVQGSGNTIYF. In DNA, the CDR3 is TGCAGCGTACAGGGCTCTGGAAACACCATATATTTT.

The rearrangement uses TRBV5-5 and TRBJ1-1, with D possibly being TRBD1 (6 bases). The germline V gene encodes CDR1 SGHKS and CDR2 YYEKEE (reference sequence). The CDR3 consists of 16 residues. V was trimmed by 0 bases and J by 4 bases, leaving 16 bases between them. CDR3 nucleotide sequence: TGTGCCAGCAGCTTGGTATGGTCAGGGGCCGGCACTGAAGCTTTCTTT. Amino acids: CASSLVWSGAGTEAFF.

This rearrangement joins TRBV4-1 to TRBJ2-3; 8 nucleotides line up with TRBD2. The junction had 13 bases not matched to a gene; V was cut back by 2 bases and J by 0 bases. Germline V gene sequence: CDR1 MGHRA, CDR2 YSYEKL. This CDR3 spans 19 amino acids. In DNA, the CDR3 is TGCGCCAGCAGCCAAATAACGGGGGGGGTTACAGCTAGCACAGATACGCAGTATTTT. Its protein product is CASSQITGGVTASTDTQYF.